Listed below are T cell receptor beta chains from one sample, sequenced in a study of shared clonotypes between healthy human individuals. TCRdb keeps only in-frame clones here, not all; method: immunoSEQ multiplex PCR. The sample has fewer than 650,000 clones; over 60% are singletons. The material sequenced was PBMCs. The source of these receptors is a woman in her thirties or forties in good health. Some clones in this sample may be carry-over from other donors' samples. Each CDR3 is given with its conserved first and last residue. The D gene is left open where the match is weak. Clone size, where shown, is once, few, many, or a class for clones that have expanded.

v_gene	j_gene	abundance	d_gene	CDR3nt	CDR3aa
TRBV12-5	TRBJ2-2	-	-	TGTGCTAGTGGTATCGGGAGCAGAACCGGGGAGCTGTTTTTT	CASGIGSRTGELFF
TRBV5-6	TRBJ1-1	-	TRBD1	TGTGCCAGCAGCTTTGGGACAGGGAGGAACACTGAAGCTTTCTTT	CASSFGTGRNTEAFF
TRBV5-6	TRBJ1-1	few	-	TGTGCCAGCAGCTTGTGGGGGCAGGTGGTGGAAGCTTTCTTT	CASSLWGQVVEAFF
TRBV11-2	TRBJ2-1	-	-	TGTGCCAGCAGCTTAATTACTGCCTACAATGAGCAGTTCTTC	CASSLITAYNEQFF
TRBV10-3	TRBJ2-2	-	-	TGTGCCATCAGTGAGTCGAGTGGCGGCGGGGAGCTGTTTTTT	CAISESSGGGELFF
TRBV25-1	TRBJ2-7	-	TRBD1	TGTGCCAGCTCCACCGGACAGGTGGGGTCTTACGAGCAGTACTTC	CASSTGQVGSYEQYF
TRBV30	TRBJ2-2	-	-	TGTGCCTGGAGTGTGAGACGGAACACCGGGGAGCTGTTTTTT	CAWSVRRNTGELFF
TRBV7-9	TRBJ1-1	-	-	TGTGCCAGCAGCTTATCGGCAGGGACTGAAGCTTTCTTT	CASSLSAGTEAFF
TRBV7-2	TRBJ1-5	-	-	TGTGCCAGCAGCTACGCACGGGATCAGCCCCAGCATTTT	CASSYARDQPQHF
TRBV6-1	TRBJ1-2	few	-	TGTGCCAGCAGCCAGGAATCTTATAGCTACACCTTC	CASSQESYSYTF
TRBV27	TRBJ2-7	-	-	TGTGCCAGCAGTAGGCTAGCCCCTCTGTACGAGCAGTACTTC	CASSRLAPLYEQYF
TRBV27	TRBJ1-2	-	-	TGTGCCAGCAGTGTCGCCGGAGGAGTCTATGGCTACACCTTC	CASSVAGGVYGYTF
TRBV18	TRBJ2-1	many	TRBD2	TGTGCCAGCTCACCCGGGGACGGTGGACTAGCGGGAGTGCTCTACAATGAGCAGTTCTTC	CASSPGDGGLAGVLYNEQFF
TRBV27	TRBJ1-1	-	-	TGTGCCAGTGGGGTAGTGGGGGGCGCGGTCACTGAAGCTTTCTTT	CASGVVGGAVTEAFF
TRBV28	TRBJ1-5	-	-	TGTGCCAGCAGCCTCCAGGTCAATCAGCCCCAGCATTTT	CASSLQVNQPQHF
TRBV2	TRBJ2-7	-	-	TGTGCCAGCAGTGAAGCGCGGCAGCTCTACGTCCAGCAGTACTTC	CASSEARQLYVQQYF
TRBV30	TRBJ2-1	-	-	TGTGCCTGGAGTTCTGGGAGCTCCTACAATGAGCAGTTCTTC	CAWSSGSSYNEQFF
TRBV11-3	TRBJ2-2	-	-	TGTGCCAGCAGCTCAGACGTAGCTAGGACCGGGGAGCTGTTTTTT	CASSSDVARTGELFF
TRBV10-3	TRBJ2-2	-	TRBD1	TGTGCCATCAGTGAGCCAAACAGGGGGCGCGGCGGGGAGCTGTTTTTT	CAISEPNRGRGGELFF
TRBV15	TRBJ2-2	-	-	TGTGCCACAAAGAGGCTGAACACCGGGGAGCTGTTTTTT	CATKRLNTGELFF
TRBV30	TRBJ1-5	few	-	TGTGCCTGGGGGCTCGGAGGGGGGCAAGGAGATCAGCCCCAGCATTTT	CAWGLGGGQGDQPQHF
TRBV30	TRBJ2-7	-	-	TGTGCCTGGAGGGGCAGGGGTCCCCACGAGCAGTACTTC	CAWRGRGPHEQYF
TRBV6-5	TRBJ1-2	-	-	TGTGCCAGCAGCCTCAGGGGAGATGGCTACACCTTC	CASSLRGDGYTF
TRBV4-2	TRBJ2-1	-	TRBD2	TGTGCCAGCAGCCAAGGCCAGCGGGAGGGCGTGGAGCAGTTCTTC	CASSQGQREGVEQFF
TRBV6-5	TRBJ2-7	few	TRBD2	TGTGCCAGCAGTTACTCGACGGGAGGGTCCTACGAGCAGTACTTC	CASSYSTGGSYEQYF
TRBV2	TRBJ2-7	-	TRBD1	TGTGCCAGTATTTTTCGGGACAGGGGTAACGAGCAGTACTTC	CASIFRDRGNEQYF
TRBV29-1	TRBJ1-1	-	-	TGCAGCGGAGGGGTAGTACAGGGTAACACTGAAGCTTTCTTT	CSGGVVQGNTEAFF
TRBV28	TRBJ1-1	once	TRBD1	TGTGCCAGCAGTCCTAGTACAGGGGGAGCCACTGAAGCTTTCTTT	CASSPSTGGATEAFF
TRBV28	TRBJ2-3	few	TRBD2	TGTGCCAGCAGTTTGGGGCTTAGCGGGACAGATACGCAGTATTTT	CASSLGLSGTDTQYF
TRBV7-2	TRBJ2-5	-	TRBD1	TGTGCCAGCAGCACACCGGGACAGGGGTGGGAGACCCAGTACTTC	CASSTPGQGWETQYF
TRBV2	TRBJ1-5	-	-	TGTGCCAGCAACACGAACGGGGGAGTTCAGCCCCAGCATTTT	CASNTNGGVQPQHF
TRBV10-3	TRBJ2-5	-	TRBD2	TGTGCCATCAGTGAGCGGCTAGCGGGAGGTGAGACCCAGTACTTC	CAISERLAGGETQYF
TRBV18	TRBJ2-7	-	TRBD1	TGTGCCAGCTCACCGGGGACAGTTCGTACCTACGAGCAGTACTTC	CASSPGTVRTYEQYF
TRBV1	TRBJ2-1	-	-	TGCACCAGCAGCCCGGGACTAGCGGGAGAAAGGTCCTACAATGAGCAGTTCTTC	CTSSPGLAGERSYNEQFF
TRBV19	TRBJ2-1	-	TRBD2	TGTGCCAGTAGTATGGGACTATCGGACAATGAGCAGTTCTTC	CASSMGLSDNEQFF
TRBV18	TRBJ1-1	-	-	TGTGCCAGCTCACCATCCCTTACGAACACTGAAGCTTTCTTT	CASSPSLTNTEAFF